In this sample, the clone carrying this T cell receptor beta chain turned up many times. The data are from a study of human T cells and chemical hapten exposure. Noted time point: patch test 3, about 24 weeks after DPC sensitization. Treatment meaning: therapeutic diphenylcyclopropenone sensitization with weekly scalp DPC. The germline V gene has CDR1 LNHDA and CDR2 SQIVND (reference sequence). The CDR3 has 13 residues. The V end lost 4 bases, the J end lost 7 bases, and 11 bases lay between the germline ends. Each CDR3 protein is one row after TCRdb ran MiXCR on the RACE reads. The sample contains 50,000 to 80,000 distinct CDR3 sequences, 11% of which appear only once.

The chain employs TRBV19 and TRBJ1-5; D might be TRBD1 (6 bases). This TCR was sampled from a woman in her 30s with alopecia areata. Some clones in this sample may be carry-over from other donors' samples. Material: whole blood, obtained in connection with sensitization to the hapten diphenylcyclopropenone (DPC). For the CDR3, the DNA is TGTGCCAGTAGTACCAGGAGGGGGCAGCCCCAGCATTTT. Its translation is CASSTRRGQPQHF. Variable domain in full (rest from reference TRBV19 and TRBJ1-5): DGGITQSPKYLFRKEGQNVTLSCEQNLNHDAMYWYRQDPGQGLRLIYYSQIVNDFQKGDIAEGYSVSREKKESFPLTVTSAQKNPTAFYLCASSTRRGQPQHFGDGTRLSIL.